This T cell receptor beta chain emerged from a study of blood T cell repertoires in COVID-19. Study-wide background: Collection of acute and convalescent COVID-19 samples took place in the United States, Italy and Spain. PBMCs, B-cell-depleted T cells, or T cells were the source of the cDNA or gDNA that made up the material.

The CDR3 totals 19 residues. The germline gives CDR1 GTSNPN, CDR2 SVGIG (reference sequence). Germline trimming cut 2 bases from V and 1 base from J; bases unmatched to any gene: 14. The age range of participants was about 18 to 100 years, with residence in roughly 25 US areas. In the original processing: Reference gene primers were amplified, and this amplification served to estimate nucleated cell counts. The repertoire was sequenced with immunoSEQ multiplex PCR; TCRdb's copy has only in-frame clones and lacks some. V, J and clone size reflect that table, while D and trimming were determined from the DNA. The repertoire holds 200,000 to 250,000 clones, approximately 84% seen once, with around 1.8% in the top ten.

This TCR was recovered from a man aged 35 to 55 who had recovered from COVID-19. The material sequenced was PBMCs or T cells enriched from blood (not recorded which). V usage is TRBV30 and J usage is TRBJ1-3; 10 positions agree with TRBD1. The CDR3 spells CAWSRDRTGGVWSGNTIYF. The CDR3 nucleotides read TGTGCCTGGAGTCGAGACCGGACAGGGGGTGTTTGGTCTGGAAACACCATATATTTT.